This is a list of T cell receptor beta chains from one sample in a study of control samples from healthy donors and cancer patients. The repertoire was sequenced with immunoSEQ multiplex PCR; TCRdb's copy has only in-frame clones and lacks some. Of over 90,000 clones in the sample, 92% were seen once. Sample: blood. These receptors were taken from a woman under 30 in good health. Both conserved end residues are part of each CDR3. A D gene is named only where the DNA matches it firmly. A clone size is listed for some rows: how often the clone was seen (once, few, many), or a class if it is expanded.

TRBJ2-1 | NA | TRBV3-1/TRBV3-2 | NA | TGTGCCAGCAGCCAAGTGGAAACCACTCCCCTGTTCTTC | CASSQVETTPLFF
TRBJ2-3 | NA | TRBV19 | NA | TGTGCCAGTAGTATCCTCGGGGCGGGCACAGATACGCAGTATTTT | CASSILGAGTDTQYF
TRBJ2-7 | NA | TRBV7-2 | NA | TGTGCCAGCAGCTTATCTGCGCGGAGCTCCTACGAGCAGTACTTC | CASSLSARSSYEQYF
TRBJ1-1 | NA | TRBV15 | NA | TGTGCCACCAGCAAGGGAGGGCAGGCTAGTGAAGCTTTCTTT | CATSKGGQASEAFF
TRBJ1-2 | NA | TRBV19 | NA | TGTGCCAGTAGTATTGCCAGGGGCGGCTACACCTTC | CASSIARGGYTF
TRBJ1-2 | NA | TRBV9 | NA | TGTGCCAGCAGCGTATTGGAGGCGTCGCCCTATGGCTACACCTTC | CASSVLEASPYGYTF
TRBJ2-1 | once | TRBV12-5 | NA | TGTGCTAGTGGTTTCGCGGGGCCAAAATTCTTC | CASGFAGPKFF
TRBJ1-2 | NA | TRBV4-2 | NA | TGTGCCAGCAGCCAAGAGGGACAACTACTTAACTATGGCTACACCTTC | CASSQEGQLLNYGYTF
TRBJ1-5 | NA | TRBV3-1/TRBV3-2 | NA | TGTGCCAGCAGCCAAAGTATAGGGGGAGGAGGGCAGCCCCAGCATTTT | CASSQSIGGGGQPQHF
TRBJ2-7 | NA | TRBV28 | TRBD1 | TGTGCCAGCAGCCCGATTCAGGGGGCTAATTCCTACGAGCAGTACTTC | CASSPIQGANSYEQYF
TRBJ2-7 | NA | TRBV15 | TRBD1 | TGTGCCCTCGGGACAGGGTTGAACGAGCAGTACTTC | CALGTGLNEQYF
TRBJ1-5 | NA | TRBV6-2/TRBV6-3 | NA | TGTGCCAGCAGCCTAACGACAGTTGGGCAGCCCCAGCATTTT | CASSLTTVGQPQHF
TRBJ1-2 | NA | TRBV4-1 | TRBD1 | TGCGCCAGCAGCCAAGTCTCGGACAGGGAATATGGCTACACCTTC | CASSQVSDREYGYTF
TRBJ2-1 | NA | TRBV3-1/TRBV3-2 | NA | TGTGCCAGCAGCCAAGTCCGGGGGGAGCAGTTCTTC | CASSQVRGEQFF
TRBJ2-7 | NA | TRBV5-4 | NA | TGTGCCAGCAGCTTGGCCAGTTCGGGCTACGAGCAGTACTTC | CASSLASSGYEQYF
TRBJ2-1 | NA | TRBV7-9 | NA | TGTGCCAGCTCTCGTCAGGGGATCTACAATGAGCAGTTCTTC | CASSRQGIYNEQFF
TRBJ1-1 | NA | TRBV6-5 | TRBD1 | TGTGCCAGCACCGGACGGACAGGGAGGACTGAAGCTTTCTTT | CASTGRTGRTEAFF
TRBJ2-7 | NA | TRBV4-2 | NA | TGTGCCAGCAGCGTCGCCACGCGGGGACTTGGCGAGCAGTACTTC | CASSVATRGLGEQYF
TRBJ1-1 | NA | TRBV30 | TRBD1 | TGTGCCTGGAGAGCCCGAGGACAGGGTCGGGGAGCTTTCTTT | CAWRARGQGRGAFF
TRBJ2-7 | NA | TRBV7-7 | TRBD1 | TGTGCTAGCCGCCAAGGGCCCTGGGACAGCCTATCTAAGACCTCCTACGAGCAGTACTTC | CASRQGPWDSLSKTSYEQYF